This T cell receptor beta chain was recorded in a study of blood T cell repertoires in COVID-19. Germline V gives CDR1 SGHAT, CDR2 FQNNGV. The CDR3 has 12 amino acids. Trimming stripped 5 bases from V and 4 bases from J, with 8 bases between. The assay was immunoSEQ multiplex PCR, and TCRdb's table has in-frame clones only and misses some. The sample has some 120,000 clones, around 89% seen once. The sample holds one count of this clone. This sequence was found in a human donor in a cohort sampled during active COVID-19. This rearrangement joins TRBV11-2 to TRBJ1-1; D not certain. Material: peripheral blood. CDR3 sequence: CASSKEGTEAFF. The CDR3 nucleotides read TGTGCCAGCAGCAAAGAGGGCACTGAAGCTTTCTTT.